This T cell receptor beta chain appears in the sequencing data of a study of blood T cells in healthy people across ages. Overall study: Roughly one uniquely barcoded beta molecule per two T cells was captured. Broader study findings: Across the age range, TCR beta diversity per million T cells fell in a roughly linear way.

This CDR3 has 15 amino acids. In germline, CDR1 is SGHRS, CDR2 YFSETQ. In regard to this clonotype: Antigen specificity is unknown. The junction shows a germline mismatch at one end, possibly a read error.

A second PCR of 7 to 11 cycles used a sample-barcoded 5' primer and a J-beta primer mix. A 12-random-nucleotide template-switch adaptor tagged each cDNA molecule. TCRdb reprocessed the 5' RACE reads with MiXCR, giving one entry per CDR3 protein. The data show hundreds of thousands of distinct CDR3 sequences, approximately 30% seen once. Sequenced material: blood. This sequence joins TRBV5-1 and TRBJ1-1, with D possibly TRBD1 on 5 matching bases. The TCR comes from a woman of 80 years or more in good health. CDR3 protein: CANSLEGSRRAEAFF. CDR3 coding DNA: TGCGCCAACAGCTTGGAGGGGTCCCGGCGCGCTGAAGCTTTCTTT.